This record concerns one TCR beta chain sequence. Its antigen is still unknown. After constant-region reverse-primer amplification, full-length variable regions underwent semi-nested PCR with Nested Universal Primer A. TCRdb itself ran the 5' RACE reads through MiXCR, one entry per CDR3 protein. The sample records roughly 9,900 distinct CDR3 sequences, approximately 31% being singletons. Broader study findings: Greatest tumor Treg TCR overlap was with tumor naive CD4+ cells.

V lost 5 bases, J lost 7 bases, and 12 bases stayed unmatched. This CDR3 has 15 residues. CDR1 and CDR2 (germline): SGHAT, FQDESV (reference sequence). The sorted Tregs were CD4+CD25+CD127-/low cells. The chain carries TRBV11-1 and TRBJ2-7; 9 nucleotides line up with TRBD2. The sequencing input was Tregs sorted from blood. This TCR derives from a female donor with breast cancer. DNA for the CDR3: TGTGCCAGCAGCCCCGGACTAGCGAAAGGTAGGGAGCAGTACTTC. Amino acids: CASSPGLAKGREQYF.